This T cell receptor beta chain originates from a study of blood T cell repertoires in COVID-19. The CDR3 covers 16 residues. The germline V gene encodes CDR1 LNHDA and CDR2 SQIVND (reference sequence). Trimming pared 4 bases from V and 0 bases from J, leaving 15 bases between. The table came from immunoSEQ multiplex PCR; TCRdb's copy has only in-frame clones and leaves some out. This sample carries 250,000 to 400,000 clones, around 89% of them seen once, and the ten largest clones take approximately 1.6%. The clonotype originates from a woman aged 30 to 39 with COVID-19, enrolled during active disease. V is TRBV19 and J is TRBJ2-5, with D maybe TRBD1 (6 bases). Sequencing was done on a sample of peripheral blood. The CDR3 here is CASSRDLRGNQETQYF. In DNA, the CDR3 is TGTGCCAGTAGTAGAGACCTCAGGGGCAACCAAGAGACCCAGTACTTC.